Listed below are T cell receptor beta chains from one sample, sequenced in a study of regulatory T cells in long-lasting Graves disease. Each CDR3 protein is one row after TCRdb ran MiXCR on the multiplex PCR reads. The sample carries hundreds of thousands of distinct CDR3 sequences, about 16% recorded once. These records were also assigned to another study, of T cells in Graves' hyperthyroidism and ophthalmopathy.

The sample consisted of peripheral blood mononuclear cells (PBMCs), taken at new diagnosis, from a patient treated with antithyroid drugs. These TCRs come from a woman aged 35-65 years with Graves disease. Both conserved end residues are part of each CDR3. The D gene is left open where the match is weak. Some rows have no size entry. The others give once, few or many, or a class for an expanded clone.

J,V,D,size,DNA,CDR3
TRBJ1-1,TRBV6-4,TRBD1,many,TGTGCCAGCAGCAGGACAGGCGCCTCGGACACTGAAGCTTTCTTT,CASSRTGASDTEAFF
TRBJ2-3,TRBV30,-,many,TGTGCCTGGAGTTTTTCGACGTCCTCTAGCACAGATACGCAGTATTTT,CAWSFSTSSSTDTQYF
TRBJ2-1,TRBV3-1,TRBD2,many,TGTGCCAGCAGCCAAGTCCATAGCGGGGGGACCTCCTACAATGAGCAGTTCTTC,CASSQVHSGGTSYNEQFF
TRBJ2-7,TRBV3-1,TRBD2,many,TGTGCCAGCAGCTTTAGCGGGGGCCTAAACTACGAGCAGTACTTC,CASSFSGGLNYEQYF
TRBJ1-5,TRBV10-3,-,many,TGTGCCATCAGCGGACTTAATCAGCCCCAGCATTTT,CAISGLNQPQHF
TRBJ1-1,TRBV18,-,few,TGTGCCAGCTCAAATGAGATGAACACTGAAGCTTTCTTT,CASSNEMNTEAFF
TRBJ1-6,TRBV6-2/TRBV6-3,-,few,TGTGCCAGCAGTTACTCCAGAGCCCTGTCGACACCCCTCCACTTT,CASSYSRALSTPLHF
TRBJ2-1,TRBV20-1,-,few,TGCAGTGCTAGAGGGATGACAGGAATGTCCTACAATGAGCAGTTCTTC,CSARGMTGMSYNEQFF
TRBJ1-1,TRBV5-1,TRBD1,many,TGCGCCAGCAGCTTGATTGCGGGACAGACTATGAACACTGAAGCTTTCTTT,CASSLIAGQTMNTEAFF
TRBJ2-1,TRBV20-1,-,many,TGCAGTGCTACAGTGAGGGGGGGCGAGTGGAATGAGCAGTTCTTC,CSATVRGGEWNEQFF
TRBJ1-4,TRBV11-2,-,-,TGTGCCAGCAGCTACCGCAGTAATGAAAAACTGTTTTTT,CASSYRSNEKLFF
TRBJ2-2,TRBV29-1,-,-,TGCAGCGCCGGGGGACAGACTAACACCGGGGAGCTGTTTTTT,CSAGGQTNTGELFF
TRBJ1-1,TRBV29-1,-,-,TGCAGCGTTTTAGAACCGGGGAGAAACACTGAAGCTTTCTTT,CSVLEPGRNTEAFF
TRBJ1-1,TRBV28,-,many,TGTGCCAGCAGCCTTCTAGACACTGAAGCTTTCTTT,CASSLLDTEAFF
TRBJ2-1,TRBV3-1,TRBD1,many,TGTGCCAGCAGCAACACAGGGGGCAGCTACAATGAGCAGTTCTTC,CASSNTGGSYNEQFF
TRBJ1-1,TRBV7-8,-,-,TGTGCCAGCAGCTTAGGTGAGGGCGGCACTGAAGCTTTCTTT,CASSLGEGGTEAFF
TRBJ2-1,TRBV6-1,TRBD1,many,TGTGCCAGCAGCTCGACAGGGGATGAGCAGTTCTTC,CASSSTGDEQFF
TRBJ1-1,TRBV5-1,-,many,TGCGCCAGCAGCTTGTTGGAGTCGTCCACTGAAGCTTTCTTT,CASSLLESSTEAFF
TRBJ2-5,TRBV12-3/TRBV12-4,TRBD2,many,TGTGCCAGCAGCCACGGGACTAGATTGGAGACCCAGTACTTC,CASSHGTRLETQYF
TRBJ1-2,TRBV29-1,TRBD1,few,TGCAGCGCCCGGACAGGGGCCCGATACACCTTC,CSARTGARYTF
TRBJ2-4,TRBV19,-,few,TGTGCCAGTAAGGGCAGACAAAACATTCAGTACTTC,CASKGRQNIQYF
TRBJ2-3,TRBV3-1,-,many,TGTGCCAGCAGTCAATTGATAGATACGCAGTATTTT,CASSQLIDTQYF
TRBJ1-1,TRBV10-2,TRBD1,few,TGCGCCAGCAGTGAAAACACGGGACAGGGGCACACTGAAGCTTTCTTT,CASSENTGQGHTEAFF
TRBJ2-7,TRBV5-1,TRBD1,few,TGCGCCAGCAGCTTAGACCGGGACAGTATCTACGAGCAGTACTTC,CASSLDRDSIYEQYF
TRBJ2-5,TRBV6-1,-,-,TGTGCCAGCAGACCCGCGGGAGAGACCCAGTACTTC,CASRPAGETQYF
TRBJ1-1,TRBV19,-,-,TGTGCCAGTAGTGGCGACACTCAAATGAACACTGAAGCTTTCTTT,CASSGDTQMNTEAFF
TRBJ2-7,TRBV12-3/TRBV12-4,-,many,TGTGCCAGCAGACTCAGGGGTCGGGAGCAGTACTTC,CASRLRGREQYF
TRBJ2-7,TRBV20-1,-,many,TGCAGTGCCCTTGGGGTAGGGTCCTACGAGCAGTACTTC,CSALGVGSYEQYF
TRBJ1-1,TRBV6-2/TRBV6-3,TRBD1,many,TGTGCCATCGGACAGGGCCCTGAAGCTTTCTTT,CAIGQGPEAFF
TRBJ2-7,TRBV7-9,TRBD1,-,TGTGCCAGCAGCTTAGTAGGGACAGCATCCTACGAGCAGTACTTC,CASSLVGTASYEQYF
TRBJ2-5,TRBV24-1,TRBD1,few,TGTGCCACCAGTGACCCTGCTGGGACAGGGAAAGAGACCCAGTACTTC,CATSDPAGTGKETQYF
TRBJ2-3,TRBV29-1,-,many,TGCAGCGTTTATAAGAATTCAGATACGCAGTATTTT,CSVYKNSDTQYF